Below, 31 T cell receptor beta chains from the same sample are listed, as sequenced in a study of shared clonotypes between healthy human individuals. Sequencing used immunoSEQ multiplex PCR; TCRdb keeps in-frame clones, though not all of them. The profile shows about 680,000 clones, around 92% of them singletons. Terminally differentiated effector memory CD45RA+ cells were excluded by CCR7 positive selection of CD45RO-negative cells. Material: naive CD8+ T cells sorted from blood. All receptors derive from a man aged 30-40 years in good health.

This clone occurred a few times. The chain is built from TRBV5-1 and TRBJ1-1; D call uncertain. The CDR3 contains 11 residues. Per germline, CDR1 SGHRS and CDR2 YFSETQ. The V end lost 2 bases, the J end lost 8 bases, and 7 bases lay between the germline ends. In DNA, the CDR3 is TGCGCCAGCAGCTTCGGGCGAGAAGCTTTCTTT. Its translation: CASSFGREAFF.

The chain carries TRBV7-9 and TRBJ1-1; 7 bases fit TRBD1. The CDR3 is made up of 12 amino acids. Unmatched junction bases numbered 2, after V lost 4 bases and J lost 6 bases. In germline, CDR1 is SEHNR, CDR2 FQNEAQ (reference sequence). CDR3 residues: CASSSGTAEAFF. The CDR3 DNA follows: TGTGCCAGCAGCTCTGGGACAGCTGAAGCTTTCTTT.

CDR3 region: CASTDRPRDGYTF. The CDR3 DNA is TGTGCCAGCACCGACAGGCCGAGAGATGGCTACACCTTC. The chain links TRBV4-2 to TRBJ1-2; D perhaps matches TRBD1 (6 bases). Germline-derived CDR1 and CDR2 are LGHNA and YNFKEQ. The CDR3 totals 13 residues. Trimming took 7 bases from V and 6 from J, leaving 15 bases between them.

This chain links TRBV28 with TRBJ2-1, with 9 positions matching TRBD2. The CDR3 contains 17 residues. V trimming: 6 bases; J trimming: 5 bases; junction bases outside the gene matches: 14. Per the germline V gene, CDR1 is MDHEN and CDR2 is SYDVKM. This CDR3 reads CASSLSLAGAGDNEQFF. DNA for the CDR3: TGTGCCAGCAGCCTCTCCTTAGCGGGAGCAGGAGACAATGAGCAGTTCTTC.

For this clone: Additional DNA sequences in this sample encode the identical CDR3. The CDR3 nucleotides read TGTGCCAGCAGCGTTGGGACTAGCGGGAGGACAGATACGCAGTATTTT. As protein: CASSVGTSGRTDTQYF. The genes are TRBV9 and TRBJ2-3; 15 bases match TRBD2. Per germline, CDR1 SGDLS and CDR2 YYNGEE. CDR3 length: 16 residues. Trimming removed 2 bases from V and 3 bases from J; junction bases left unmatched: 1.

This chain joins TRBV7-9 and TRBJ1-2; 8 positions agree with TRBD1. The V gene's germline CDR1 is SEHNR and CDR2 FQNEAQ (reference sequence). The J segment lost 5 bases and the V segment lost 11 bases, leaving 16 bases of the junction unmatched. The CDR3 covers 15 residues. Here the CDR3 reads CALIPPGGAVYGYTF. The CDR3 coding sequence is TGTGCCTTAATTCCTCCAGGGGGCGCGGTGTATGGCTACACCTTC.

This clone was seen a single time. This chain links TRBV6-1 with TRBJ2-1; no clear D. Germline CDR1 reads MNHNS; CDR2 reads SASEGT. V dropped 7 bases and J dropped 0 bases, with 13 bases sitting between them. The CDR3 is 15 residues long. The CDR3 DNA follows: TGTGCCAGCAAAGTTAGAGAAACCTCCTACAATGAGCAGTTCTTC. Protein product: CASKVRETSYNEQFF.

Only one count was recorded for this clone. V is TRBV5-1 and J is TRBJ1-1; 7 bases align to TRBD1. V gave up 4 bases and J gave up 3 bases; unmatched junction bases: 6. Germline CDR1 SGHRS, CDR2 YFSETQ. CDR3 size: 14 residues. CDR3 nucleotides: TGCGCCAGCAGCCCGAGGGACAGTTACACTGAAGCTTTCTTT. Amino acid sequence: CASSPRDSYTEAFF.

V gene TRBV11-2 combines with J gene TRBJ2-3, with TRBD2 identical over 10 bases. V trimming: 5 bases; J trimming: 4 bases; junction bases outside the gene matches: 6. CDR3 size: 15 residues. Germline loops: CDR1 SGHAT, CDR2 FQNNGV. The CDR3, as DNA: TGTGCCAGCAGCCTATGGGGACTAGCGCCAGATACGCAGTATTTT. Translating it yields CASSLWGLAPDTQYF.

The rearrangement joins TRBV6-5 to TRBJ1-5; D call uncertain. V was pared by 4 bases and J by 8 bases, with 18 bases between. The CDR3 is 15 amino acids. CDR1 MNHEY and CDR2 SVGAGI come from the germline V gene. The CDR3 here is CASSSYWTATEPQHF. The CDR3 bases are TGTGCCAGCAGTTCCTATTGGACGGCTACTGAGCCCCAGCATTTT.

Note on this clone: The likely explanation is a read error, given a far larger clone one base away. This chain links TRBV5-1 with TRBJ2-7; D remains ambiguous. Trimming removed 4 bases at V and 2 bases at J, with 10 bases between. The germline V gene has CDR1 SGHRS and CDR2 YFSETQ. There are 13 residues in the CDR3. The CDR3 nucleotides read TGCGCCAGCAGCGCGGACGGTGCCTACGAGCAGTACTTC. Its translation is CASSADGAYEQYF.

V is TRBV13 and J is TRBJ1-1; D unresolved. CDR3 length equals 13 residues. CDR1 and CDR2 from the germline V gene are PRHDT and FYEKMQ (reference sequence). V was cut by 0 bases and J by 7 bases, with 9 bases left in between. The CDR3 loop reads CASSLGNSYEAFF. The CDR3 DNA reads as TGTGCCAGCAGCTTAGGCAATTCGTATGAAGCTTTCTTT.

The chain couples TRBV28 to TRBJ1-3; 9 bases fit TRBD1. This CDR3 region has 17 residues. Germline-derived CDR1 and CDR2 are MDHEN and SYDVKM. The J segment lost 0 bases and the V segment lost 5 bases, leaving 8 bases of the junction unmatched. CDR3: CASSPGTGLLSGNTIYF. In nucleotides, the CDR3 is TGTGCCAGCAGTCCGGGGACAGGGTTACTCTCTGGAAACACCATATATTTT.

This rearrangement joins TRBV10-3 to TRBJ2-3, with D perhaps TRBD2 (5 bases). Germline assignment: CDR1 ENHRY and CDR2 SYGVKD. Trimming pared 6 bases from V and 1 base from J, leaving 11 bases between. The CDR3 extends over 14 amino acids. The CDR3 spells CAIRVLEGTDTQYF. DNA of the CDR3: TGTGCCATCAGGGTACTAGAGGGCACAGATACGCAGTATTTT.

In regard to this clone: The sample holds other DNA sequences that translate to the same CDR3. The rearrangement uses TRBV27 and TRBJ2-1, with D hard to call. The CDR3 has 11 residues. V was trimmed by 4 bases and J by 9 bases, leaving 7 bases between them. The V gene's germline CDR1 is MNHEY and CDR2 SMNVEV (reference sequence). The CDR3 loop reads CASSSGPEQFF. The CDR3 nucleotides read TGTGCCAGCAGTTCAGGCCCTGAGCAGTTCTTC.

To note about this clone: In the same sample, other DNA sequences code for this CDR3. The chain combines TRBV9 with TRBJ2-1; TRBD2 matches at 8 bases. After removal of 0 bases from V and 7 bases from J, the junction contained 6 bases not matched to a gene. The V gene's germline CDR1 is SGDLS and CDR2 YYNGEE. The CDR3 covers 15 residues. CDR3 in amino acids: CASSVGLAGGNEQFF. The CDR3 DNA reads as TGTGCCAGCAGCGTAGGCCTAGCGGGCGGTAATGAGCAGTTCTTC.

This chain joins TRBV27 and TRBJ2-1; D unresolved. The CDR3 is made up of 12 amino acids. The germline CDR1 and CDR2 sequences are MNHEY and SMNVEV (reference sequence). V was trimmed by 3 bases and J by 7 bases, leaving 7 bases between them. The CDR3 DNA sequence: TGTGCCAGCAGTTTTTGGGGAAATGAGCAGTTCTTC. Translating it yields CASSFWGNEQFF.

Here the CDR3 reads CASSLENTGELFF. For the CDR3, the DNA is TGTGCCAGCAGCTTGGAGAACACCGGGGAGCTGTTTTTT. This chain uses TRBV13 with TRBJ2-2; D is uncertain. Trimming pared 3 bases from V and 1 base from J, leaving 3 bases between. Germline V gene data show CDR1 as PRHDT and CDR2 as FYEKMQ (reference sequence). The CDR3 is made up of 13 amino acids.

V gene TRBV14 combines with J gene TRBJ2-4; D is unclear. The CDR3 covers 13 residues. Germline V gene data show CDR1 as SGHDN and CDR2 as FVKESK. V was clipped by 1 base and J by 4 bases, with 5 bases between them. This CDR3 reads CASSQGGKNIQYF. In DNA form, the CDR3 reads TGTGCCAGCAGCCAAGGTGGGAAAAACATTCAGTACTTC.

Here the CDR3 DNA reads TGTGCCAGCAGCTTAGATCCGGCCAGTCAGGCTGGGGCCAACGTCCTGACTTTC. Translating it yields CASSLDPASQAGANVLTF. The chain combines TRBV11-2 with TRBJ2-6, with D unclear. Germline CDR1 reads SGHAT; CDR2 reads FQNNGV. This CDR3 spans 18 amino acids. V shed 0 bases and J shed 2 bases, with 14 bases lying between them. The full variable domain, with the rest looked up from reference TRBV11-2 and TRBJ2-6, is EAGVAQSPRYKIIEKRQSVAFWCNPISGHATLYWYQQILGQGPKLLIQFQNNGVVDDSQLPKDRFSAERLKGVDSTLKIQPAKLEDSAVYLCASSLDPASQAGANVLTFGAGSRLTVL.

The genes are TRBV7-9 and TRBJ2-3, with D unclear. V lost 5 bases and J 7 bases, leaving 28 bases between the germline ends. Germline CDR1 is SEHNR and CDR2 is FQNEAQ (reference sequence). The CDR3 sequence is 18 residues long. CDR3 nucleotides: TGTGCCAGCAGCCCGAATTGGATACCGAATAGTCTTCCAAATACGCAGTATTTT. Its protein product is CASSPNWIPNSLPNTQYF.

This chain uses TRBV7-8 with TRBJ2-5; 9 nucleotides line up with TRBD1. V shed 5 bases, J shed 2 bases, and the junction held 6 bases outside the gene matches. CDR3 size: 15 residues. Germline V gives CDR1 SGHVS, CDR2 FQNEAQ. CDR3 sequence reads: CASSNRDRDQETQYF. CDR3 DNA: TGTGCCAGCAGCAACCGGGACAGGGATCAAGAGACCCAGTACTTC.

Written as DNA, the CDR3 is TGTGCCTGGAGTGTCCCTAGCGGGACTAGGGGAAGCTACGAGCAGTACTTC. It encodes CAWSVPSGTRGSYEQYF. The chain recombines TRBV30 with TRBJ2-7; 9 bases align to TRBD2. The CDR3 has 17 amino acids. The V and J ends lost 0 bases and 3 bases, in that order; junction bases with no gene match: 12. Germline CDR1 is GTSNPN and CDR2 is SVGIG (reference sequence).

The genes are TRBV28 and TRBJ2-1, with 12 bases identical to TRBD2. The germline V gene has CDR1 MDHEN and CDR2 SYDVKM. The CDR3 sequence is 16 residues long. The junction had 6 bases not matched to a gene; V was cut back by 2 bases and J by 7 bases. The CDR3, as DNA: TGTGCCAGCAGTTTACTAGCGGGAGGGCCGGGGAATGAGCAGTTCTTC. Its translation: CASSLLAGGPGNEQFF.

This clone has just one count. The rearrangement joins TRBV9 to TRBJ1-2, with D unresolved. With 0 bases removed from V and 2 bases from J, the gap between germline ends came to 11 bases. Germline assignment: CDR1 SGDLS and CDR2 YYNGEE. There are 15 residues in the CDR3. This CDR3 reads CASSVEPGTNYGYTF. The CDR3, as DNA: TGTGCCAGCAGCGTAGAGCCCGGCACCAACTATGGCTACACCTTC.

This clone was picked up one time. The chain uses TRBV5-1 and TRBJ2-7, with D hard to call. The CDR3 is 14 amino acids. The germline V gene encodes CDR1 SGHRS and CDR2 YFSETQ. Deletions cut 4 bases from V and 3 bases from J, with 14 bases between. DNA for the CDR3: TGCGCCAGCAGCCCCAGAACCGCGCTCTACGAGCAGTACTTC. Translated, it gives CASSPRTALYEQYF. Full variable domain (missing parts from reference TRBV5-1 and TRBJ2-7): KAGVTQTPRYLIKTRGQQVTLSCSPISGHRSVSWYQQTPGQGLQFLFEYFSETQRNKGNFPGRFSGRQFSNSRSEMNVSTLELGDSALYLCASSPRTALYEQYFGPGTRLTVT.

This clone was observed once. The chain joins TRBV6-5 to TRBJ1-2; D remains ambiguous. The V gene's germline CDR1 is MNHEY and CDR2 SVGAGI. This CDR3 has 13 amino acids. Trimming shortened V by 1 base and J by 4 bases, and 7 bases separated the two germline ends. The CDR3 nucleotides are TGTGCCAGCAGTTACTTCGGCAGCTATGGCTACACCTTC. Protein: CASSYFGSYGYTF.

The chain has TRBV4-1 and TRBJ2-7; 8 nucleotides line up with TRBD2. V lost 5 bases to trimming and J lost 3 bases; unmatched junction nucleotides: 12. This CDR3 contains 16 residues. Per the germline V gene, CDR1 is MGHRA and CDR2 is YSYEKL. CDR3 sequence reads: CASSMGAAGESYEQYF. Written as DNA, the CDR3 is TGCGCCAGCAGCATGGGGGCAGCGGGAGAGAGCTACGAGCAGTACTTC.

The gene calls are TRBV28 and TRBJ1-5; TRBD1 matches 7 bases. With V trimmed by 3 bases and J by 3 bases, 5 bases remained unmatched. The germline V gene encodes CDR1 MDHEN and CDR2 SYDVKM. The CDR3 has 15 amino acids. CDR3 in amino acids: CASSLGTDYNQPQHF. The CDR3 DNA reads TGTGCCAGCAGTTTGGGGACAGACTACAATCAGCCCCAGCATTTT.

The V and J genes are TRBV28 and TRBJ2-3, with a tentative D call TRBD2 (6 bases). V dropped 5 bases and J dropped 0 bases, with 15 bases sitting between them. This CDR3 is built from 16 residues. Germline V gene lookup returns CDR1 MDHEN and CDR2 SYDVKM. The CDR3 nucleotides are TGTGCCAGCAGTCCCTGGGACTCCTCTAGCACAGATACGCAGTATTTT. Its translation is CASSPWDSSSTDTQYF.

The V and J genes are TRBV5-1 and TRBJ2-1, with D perhaps TRBD2 (6 bases). This CDR3 comprises 18 residues. CDR1 is SGHRS and CDR2 is YFSETQ in the germline V gene. V gave up 4 bases and J gave up 0 bases, with 20 bases separating them. CDR3 amino acids: CASSHFTGTPSSYNEQFF. Here the CDR3 DNA reads TGCGCCAGCAGCCACTTTACTGGGACTCCGAGCTCCTACAATGAGCAGTTCTTC.